The 12 T cell receptor beta chains given below trace back to one sample, sequenced in a study of radiotherapy plus CTLA-4 blockade in lung cancer. The method was immunoSEQ multiplex PCR; TCRdb's version includes in-frame clones alone and lacks a portion of them. The sample includes more than 90,000 clones, roughly 85% of them seen just once. This specimen consisted of peripheral blood, obtained from a patient treated with radiotherapy plus ipilimumab. The origin of the receptors is a human donor with non-small cell lung cancer that progressed on radiotherapy plus ipilimumab.

This clone was observed once. The rearrangement joins TRBV29-1 to TRBJ1-2; 11 bases are shared with TRBD1. This CDR3 is 15 amino acids long. Trimming took 8 bases from V and 1 from J; bases not matched to a gene: 9. CDR1 and CDR2 from the germline V gene are SQVTM and ANQGSEA. The CDR3 sequence is CSIGQGAGINYGYTF. Written as DNA, the CDR3 is TGCAGCATAGGACAGGGGGCAGGAATTAACTATGGCTACACCTTC.

The chain joins TRBV5-4 to TRBJ2-3; TRBD2 matches at 9 bases. After removal of 0 bases from V and 4 bases from J, the junction contained 6 bases not matched to a gene. The CDR3 runs to 16 residues. The germline gives CDR1 SGHNT, CDR2 YYREEE (reference sequence). CDR3 amino acids: CASSLGAGGVADTQYF. Written as DNA, the CDR3 is TGTGCCAGCAGCTTGGGAGCGGGAGGAGTGGCAGATACGCAGTATTTT.

V gene TRBV11-1 combines with J gene TRBJ2-7; TRBD2 is a possible D gene (6 bases). Germline V lookup: CDR1 SGHAT, CDR2 FQDESV (reference sequence). The CDR3 extends over 14 amino acids. Trimming shortened V by 4 bases and J by 6 bases, and 16 bases separated the two germline ends. CDR3 DNA: TGTGCCAGCAGCTCCGGCGGGAACCGTCGCGAGCAGTACTTC. Its translation: CASSSGGNRREQYF.

The J gene is TRBJ1-6, the V gene TRBV4-1, with D perhaps matching TRBD1 (6 bases). V lost 3 bases to trimming and J lost 8 bases, with 20 bases between them. Germline CDR1 is MGHRA and CDR2 is YSYEKL. The CDR3 covers 17 residues. This CDR3 is CASSHSPVQGLDSPLHF. CDR3 DNA: TGCGCCAGCAGCCATTCCCCCGTGCAGGGGCTAGATTCACCCCTCCACTTT.

The gene calls are TRBV2 and TRBJ2-7; D possibly uses TRBD1 or TRBD2 (5 bases each). This CDR3 is 15 amino acids long. V was clipped by 6 bases and J by 3 bases, with 18 bases between them. The V gene's germline CDR1 is SNHLY and CDR2 FYNNEI. CDR3 sequence reads: CASRKLDWDGYEQYF. The CDR3, as DNA: TGTGCCAGCAGAAAACTAGATTGGGACGGCTACGAGCAGTACTTC.

The chain is built from TRBV25-1 and TRBJ2-2; D gene unclear. CDR3 size: 13 residues. In germline, CDR1 is MGHDK, CDR2 SYGVNS. Deletions cut 3 bases from V and 4 bases from J, with 6 bases between. Here the CDR3 DNA reads TGTGCCAGCAGTGAGATAGCCACCGGGGAGCTGTTTTTT. Its protein product is CASSEIATGELFF.

The chain employs TRBV5-1 and TRBJ2-2, with D possibly matching TRBD1 (6 bases). The V and J ends lost 0 bases and 2 bases respectively, with 11 bases between them. Per the germline V gene, CDR1 is SGHRS and CDR2 is YFSETQ. The CDR3 contains 16 residues. CDR3 DNA sequence: TGCGCCAGCAGCTTGGAAGGGGGTGATAACACCGGGGAGCTGTTTTTT. Translated, it gives CASSLEGGDNTGELFF.

This clone was found a few times. A far more abundant clone sits one base away, making this likely a read error. This specimen includes other DNA sequences encoding the same CDR3. The CDR3 bases are TGCGCCAGCAGCCCTTGGTGGGCCACGGATAACTATGGCTACACCTTC. Amino acid sequence: CASSPWWATDNYGYTF. J is TRBJ1-2 and V is TRBV5-1; D is uncertain. The germline gives CDR1 SGHRS, CDR2 YFSETQ. V shed 4 bases and J shed 1 base, with 17 bases lying between them. The CDR3 totals 16 residues.

The chain links TRBV4-1 to TRBJ2-1; tentative D call: TRBD1 (5 bases). V was pared by 7 bases and J by 5 bases, with 15 bases between. Per germline, CDR1 MGHRA and CDR2 YSYEKL. This CDR3 spans 14 amino acids. The CDR3 DNA follows: TGCGCCAGCATGGGGCTTAAGATGGACAATGAGCAGTTCTTC. Protein sequence: CASMGLKMDNEQFF.

In its sample, this clone was seen once. The rearrangement links TRBV10-3 to TRBJ2-7; D is possibly TRBD2 (6 bases). V lost 0 bases to trimming and J lost 3 bases, with 9 bases between them. The CDR3 length is 14 residues. Germline V gene sequence: CDR1 ENHRY, CDR2 SYGVKD. This CDR3 is CAISESGTYYEQYF. CDR3 nucleotides: TGTGCCATCAGTGAGTCGGGGACTTACTACGAGCAGTACTTC.

A remark on this clone: The germline gene is not matched at one end of the junction; a read error may be the cause. The chain couples TRBV19 to TRBJ2-1; the match to TRBD2 covers 8 bases. The germline V gene has CDR1 LNHDA and CDR2 SQIVND (reference sequence). This CDR3 has 12 amino acids. The CDR3 spells CAITYLSGELIF. The CDR3 coding sequence is TGTGCCATTACATATCTTAGCGGGGAGCTGATCTTC.

The rearrangement joins TRBV5-1 to TRBJ2-3; D not resolved. The V and J ends lost 1 base and 6 bases respectively, with 3 bases between them. This CDR3 is 11 amino acids long. Germline V gene lookup returns CDR1 SGHRS and CDR2 YFSETQ. The CDR3 nucleotides read TGCGCCAGCAGCTTGCACGATACGCAGTATTTT. Translated, it gives CASSLHDTQYF.